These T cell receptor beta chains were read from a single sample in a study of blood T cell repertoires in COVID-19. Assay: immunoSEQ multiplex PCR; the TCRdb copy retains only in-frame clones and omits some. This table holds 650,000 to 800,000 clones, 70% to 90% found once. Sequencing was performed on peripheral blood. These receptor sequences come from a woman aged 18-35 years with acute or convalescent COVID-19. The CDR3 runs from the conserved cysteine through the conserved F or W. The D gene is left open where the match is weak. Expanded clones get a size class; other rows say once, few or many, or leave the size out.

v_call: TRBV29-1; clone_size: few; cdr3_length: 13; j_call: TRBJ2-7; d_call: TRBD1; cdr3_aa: CSVTDRENYEQYF; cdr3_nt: TGCAGCGTGACCGACAGGGAGAATTACGAGCAGTACTTC
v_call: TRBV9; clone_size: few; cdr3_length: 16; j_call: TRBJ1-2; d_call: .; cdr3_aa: CASSVEARGGYGGYTF; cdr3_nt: TGTGCCAGCAGCGTAGAGGCCCGTGGAGGATATGGAGGCTACACCTTC
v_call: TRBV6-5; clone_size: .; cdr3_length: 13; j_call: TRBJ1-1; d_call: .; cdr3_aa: CASSPEWNTEAFF; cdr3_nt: TGTGCCAGCAGTCCAGAATGGAACACTGAAGCTTTCTTT
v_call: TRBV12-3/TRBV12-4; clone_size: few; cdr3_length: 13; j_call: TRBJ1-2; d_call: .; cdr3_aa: CASSPTGYGGYTF; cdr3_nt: TGTGCCAGCAGTCCTACAGGGTATGGTGGCTACACCTTC
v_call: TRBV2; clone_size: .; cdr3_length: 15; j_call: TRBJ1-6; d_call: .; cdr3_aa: CASNEGGAVNSPLHF; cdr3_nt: TGTGCCAGCAACGAGGGAGGGGCCGTTAATTCACCCCTCCACTTT
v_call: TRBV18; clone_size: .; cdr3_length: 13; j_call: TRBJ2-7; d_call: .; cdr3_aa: CASSPGPTYEQYF; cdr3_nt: TGTGCCAGCTCACCAGGGCCCACCTACGAGCAGTACTTC
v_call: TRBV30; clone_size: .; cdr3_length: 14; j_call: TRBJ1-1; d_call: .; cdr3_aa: CAWSVPPRGSEAFF; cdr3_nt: TGTGCCTGGAGTGTACCCCCCCGAGGTTCTGAAGCTTTCTTT
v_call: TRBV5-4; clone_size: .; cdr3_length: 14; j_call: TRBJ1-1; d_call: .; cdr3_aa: CASSTYGTSSLAFF; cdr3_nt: TGTGCCAGCAGCACCTACGGGACAAGCTCTCTGGCTTTCTTT
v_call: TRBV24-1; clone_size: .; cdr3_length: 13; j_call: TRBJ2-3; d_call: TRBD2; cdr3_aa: CATSGGAPDTQYF; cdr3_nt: TGTGCCACCAGCGGGGGGGCCCCAGATACGCAGTATTTT
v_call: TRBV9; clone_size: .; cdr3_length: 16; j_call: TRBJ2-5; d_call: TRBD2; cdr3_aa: CASSAGSGGSQETQYF; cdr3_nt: TGTGCCAGCAGCGCCGGTAGCGGGGGGAGCCAAGAGACCCAGTACTTC
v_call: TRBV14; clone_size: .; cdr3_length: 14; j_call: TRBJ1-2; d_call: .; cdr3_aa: CASSLRQINYGYTF; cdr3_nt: TGTGCCAGCAGCTTACGACAGATTAATTATGGCTACACCTTC
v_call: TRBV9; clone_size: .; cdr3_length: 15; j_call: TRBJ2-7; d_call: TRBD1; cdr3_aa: CASSAHRGLTYEQYF; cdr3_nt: TGTGCCAGCAGCGCCCACAGGGGGTTGACCTACGAGCAGTACTTC
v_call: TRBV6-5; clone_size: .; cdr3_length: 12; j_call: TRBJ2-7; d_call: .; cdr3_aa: CASSPGTPEQYF; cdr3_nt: TGTGCCAGCAGTCCGGGGACACCCGAGCAGTACTTC
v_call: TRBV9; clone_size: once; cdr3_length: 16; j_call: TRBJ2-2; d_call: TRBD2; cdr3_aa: CASSVVAGAGPGELFF; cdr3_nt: TGTGCCAGCAGCGTAGTAGCGGGGGCCGGCCCTGGGGAGCTGTTTTTT
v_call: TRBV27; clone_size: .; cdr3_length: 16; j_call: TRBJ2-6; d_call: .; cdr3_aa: CASSLTGLSGANVLTF; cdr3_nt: TGTGCCAGCAGTCTCACAGGGCTCTCTGGGGCCAACGTCCTGACTTTC
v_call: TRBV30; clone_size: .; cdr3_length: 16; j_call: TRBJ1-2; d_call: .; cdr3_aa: CAWSWAGGVSNYGYTF; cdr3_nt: TGTGCCTGGAGTTGGGCGGGGGGGGTTTCAAACTATGGCTACACCTTC
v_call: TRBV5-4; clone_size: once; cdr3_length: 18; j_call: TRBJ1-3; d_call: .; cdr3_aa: CASSLFPPTALSGNTIYF; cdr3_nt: TGTGCCAGCAGCTTGTTCCCACCGACAGCACTCTCTGGAAACACCATATATTTT
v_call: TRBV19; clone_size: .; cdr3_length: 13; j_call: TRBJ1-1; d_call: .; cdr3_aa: CASSIGWGAEAFF; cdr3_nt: TGTGCCAGTAGTATAGGGTGGGGGGCTGAAGCTTTCTTT
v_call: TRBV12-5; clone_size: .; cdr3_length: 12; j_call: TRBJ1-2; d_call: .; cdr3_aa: CASGVDSDGYTF; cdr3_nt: TGTGCTAGTGGAGTGGACAGCGATGGCTACACCTTC
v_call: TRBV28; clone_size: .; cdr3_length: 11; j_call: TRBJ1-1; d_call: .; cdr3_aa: CAIRGDNEAFF; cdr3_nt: TGTGCCATCAGAGGGGATAATGAAGCTTTCTTT
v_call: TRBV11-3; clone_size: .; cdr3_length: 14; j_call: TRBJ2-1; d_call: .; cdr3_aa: CASSLGIEGNEQFF; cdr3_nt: TGTGCCAGCAGCTTAGGGATCGAGGGTAATGAGCAGTTCTTC
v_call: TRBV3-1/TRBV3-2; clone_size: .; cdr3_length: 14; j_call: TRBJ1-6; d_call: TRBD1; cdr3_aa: CASTEGAGNSPLHF; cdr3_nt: TGTGCCAGCACTGAGGGGGCCGGTAATTCACCCCTCCACTTT
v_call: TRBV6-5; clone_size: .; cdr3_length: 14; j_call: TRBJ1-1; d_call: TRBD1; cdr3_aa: CASTRGTGNTEAFF; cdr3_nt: TGTGCCAGCACCAGGGGGACGGGGAACACTGAAGCTTTCTTT
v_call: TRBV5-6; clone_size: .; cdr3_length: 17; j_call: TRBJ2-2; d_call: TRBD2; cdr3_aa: CASSDGLAGANTGELFF; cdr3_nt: TGTGCCAGCAGCGACGGACTAGCGGGAGCCAACACCGGGGAGCTGTTTTTT